This T cell receptor beta chain was identified in a study of blood T cell repertoires in COVID-19 (TCRdb year 2020). Looking at the study overall: Samples covering the acute and convalescent phases of COVID-19 were provided by collaborators in the United States, Italy and Spain. The sample metadata nearly always contained a de-identified subject ID, COVID-19 status, age in years and sex. Where available, HLA class I and class II types were taken from metadata supplied by the sample provider and were not determined by assay-based typing. Subjects who had been exposed to COVID-19, were actively infected with it, or had recovered from it provided the deeply sampled blood TCRbeta repertoires that made up the dataset. The prospective study material was composed of cDNA or gDNA derived from T cells, B-cell-depleted T cells, or PBMCs. The repertoires were released in a freely available public database intended as a resource for research on the immune response to SARS-CoV-2. The samples were drawn from the first 160 participants of the ongoing ImmuneRACE study and from over a thousand subjects provided by 6 global collaborators.

The collaborating institutions used their own protocols to collect whole blood in K2EDTA tubes. For TCRbeta analysis, collaborator samples were shipped as frozen whole blood, as isolated PBMCs, or as DNA extracted from either sample type. Results the study describes overall, beyond this receptor: The amount of clinical and demographic metadata varied by source and participant and was provided uncurated.

Concerning this clone: Its cognate antigen has yet to be identified. It has no much larger one-base neighbor in the sample; base qualities were not kept. Other nucleotide sequences in the sample specify the same CDR3.

Including the terminal cysteine and phenylalanine, the CDR3 comprises 12 residues. Of all the DNA, just the CDR3 is kept, 36 bases in frame from base 1. According to the germline V gene, CDR1 reads SNHLY and CDR2 reads FYNNEI. At the junction V is shortened by 4 bases and J by 2 bases, with 5 bases in between. TCRbeta CDR3 regions were amplified from genomic DNA using the immunoSEQ Assay, a bias-controlled multiplex PCR. From the authors' description of their analysis: The number of nucleated cells in each sample was estimated by amplification of reference gene primers within the assay. To quantify the absolute abundance of each unique TCRbeta CDR3 rearrangement, sequence reads were collapsed and filtered. For each sample, productive Simpson clonality was calculated by taking the square root of Simpson's diversity index across productive rearrangements. This is the immuneACCESS table as TCRdb keeps it, with only in-frame sequences that have V and J called. A part of the clones is gone; compared with another copy, unresolved V genes explain less than half, and the rest is unexplained. The V and J calls and the clone size are those of that table, but D and trimming were determined from the DNA. Here the sample has around 220,000 clones; around 85% occur a single time. Clones ranked in the top ten supply around 3.6% of the sample.

This sequence uses TRBV2 and TRBJ1-1, with no confident D gene call. Sequenced input: peripheral blood. The sequence came from a woman aged 40 to 50 with active or convalescent COVID-19. The base sequence is TGTGCCAGCAGTGTGCGTAACACTGAAGCTTTCTTT. Translated, it reads CASSVRNTEAFF.